Listed here is a single TCR beta chain. The record originates from a study of shared clonotypes between healthy human individuals. V was pared by 1 base and J by 6 bases, with 14 bases between. The CDR3 is 15 amino acids. Germline CDR1 reads SGHTA; CDR2 reads FQGTGA. Each subset's genomic DNA was shared equally among a number of immunoSEQ plates. The assay was immunoSEQ multiplex PCR, and TCRdb's table has in-frame clones only and misses some. The sample holds around 500,000 clones, 78% seen once. Sample: PBMCs. The chain is built from TRBV7-3 and TRBJ2-3, with D tentatively TRBD1 (5 bases). The clonotype was recovered from a woman in her thirties or forties in good health. Some clones in this sample may be carry-over from other donors' samples. Here the CDR3 DNA reads TGTGCCAGCAGCTTAAGTCAGGGTCCCATCGATACGCAGTATTTT. Translating it yields CASSLSQGPIDTQYF.